This entry concerns a single TCR beta chain. Generated by immunoSEQ multiplex PCR, the TCRdb table keeps only in-frame clones and is missing some. The sample contains tens of thousands of clones, just over 90% of which appear only once. This entry comes from a study of T cell changes during pregnancy in multiple sclerosis. The germline V gene encodes CDR1 GTSNPN and CDR2 SVGIG (reference sequence). The CDR3 sequence is 13 residues long. V trimming: 5 bases; J trimming: 3 bases; junction bases outside the gene matches: 4. V and J are TRBV30 and TRBJ2-3, with 8 bases matching TRBD1. This TCR was recovered from a female donor in good health, enrolled as a control in a pregnancy study. The source was peripheral blood, collected in the second trimester of pregnancy. The CDR3 bases are TGTGCCTGGGATAACAGGGGGACAGATACGCAGTATTTT. Its protein product is CAWDNRGTDTQYF.